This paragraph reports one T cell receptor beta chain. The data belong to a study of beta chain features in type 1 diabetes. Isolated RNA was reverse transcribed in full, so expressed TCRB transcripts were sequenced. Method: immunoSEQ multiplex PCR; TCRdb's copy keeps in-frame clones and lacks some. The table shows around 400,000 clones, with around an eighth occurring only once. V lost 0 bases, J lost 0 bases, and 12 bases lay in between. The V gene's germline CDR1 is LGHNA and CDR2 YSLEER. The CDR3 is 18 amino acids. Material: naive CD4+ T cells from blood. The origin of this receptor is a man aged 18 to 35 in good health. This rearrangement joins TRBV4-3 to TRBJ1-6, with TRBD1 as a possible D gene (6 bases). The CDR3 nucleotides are TGCGCCAGCAGCCAAGAACCGACAGGCCGCTCCTATAATTCACCCCTCCACTTT. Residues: CASSQEPTGRSYNSPLHF.